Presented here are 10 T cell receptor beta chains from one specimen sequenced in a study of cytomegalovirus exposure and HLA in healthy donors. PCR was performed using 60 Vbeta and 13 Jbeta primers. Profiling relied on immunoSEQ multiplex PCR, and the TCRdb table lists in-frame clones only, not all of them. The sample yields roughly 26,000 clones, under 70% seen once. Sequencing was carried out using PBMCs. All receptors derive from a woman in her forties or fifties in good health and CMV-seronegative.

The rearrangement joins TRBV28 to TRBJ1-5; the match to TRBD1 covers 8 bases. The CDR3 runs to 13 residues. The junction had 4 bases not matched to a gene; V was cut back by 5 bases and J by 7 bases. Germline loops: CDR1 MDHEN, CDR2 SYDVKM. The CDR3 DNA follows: TGTGCCAGCAGTAGGACAGGGACCCAGCCCCAGCATTTT. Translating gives CASSRTGTQPQHF.

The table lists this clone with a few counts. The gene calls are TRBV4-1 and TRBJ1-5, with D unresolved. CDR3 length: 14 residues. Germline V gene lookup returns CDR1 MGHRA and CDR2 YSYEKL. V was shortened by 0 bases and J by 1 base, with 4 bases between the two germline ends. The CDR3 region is CASSQDRSNQPQHF. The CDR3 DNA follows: TGCGCCAGCAGCCAAGACAGGAGCAATCAGCCCCAGCATTTT.

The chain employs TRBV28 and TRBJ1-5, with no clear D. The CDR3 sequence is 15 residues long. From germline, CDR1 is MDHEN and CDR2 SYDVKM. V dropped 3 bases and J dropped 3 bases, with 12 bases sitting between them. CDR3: CASSFAEILNQPQHF. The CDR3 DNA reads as TGTGCCAGCAGTTTCGCAGAAATCCTCAATCAGCCCCAGCATTTT.

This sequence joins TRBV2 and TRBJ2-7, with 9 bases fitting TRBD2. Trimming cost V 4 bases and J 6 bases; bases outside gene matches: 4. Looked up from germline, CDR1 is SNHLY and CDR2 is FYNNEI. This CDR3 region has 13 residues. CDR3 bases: TGTGCCAGCAGTGGGGGACTAGCAAGCGAGCAGTACTTC. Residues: CASSGGLASEQYF.

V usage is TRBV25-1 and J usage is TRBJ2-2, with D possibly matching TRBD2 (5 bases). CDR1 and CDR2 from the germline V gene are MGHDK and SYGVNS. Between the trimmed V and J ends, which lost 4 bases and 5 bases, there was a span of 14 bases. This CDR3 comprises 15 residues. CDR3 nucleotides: TGTGCCAGCAGTGTGAACAACCCGGGGACCGGGGAGCTGTTTTTT. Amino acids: CASSVNNPGTGELFF.

CDR3 protein: CASSVWAYGYTF. As DNA, the CDR3 is TGTGCCAGCAGCGTGTGGGCCTATGGCTACACCTTC. The V gene is TRBV9, the J gene TRBJ1-2; D gene unclear. V lost 2 bases, J lost 4 bases, and 6 bases lay in between. This CDR3 comprises 12 residues. Germline loops: CDR1 SGDLS, CDR2 YYNGEE.

The CDR3 DNA follows: TGTGCCAGTAGTATCTACACTGAAGCTTTCTTT. It translates to CASSIYTEAFF. V gene TRBV19 combines with J gene TRBJ1-1, with D uncertain. Per germline, CDR1 LNHDA and CDR2 SQIVND (reference sequence). This CDR3 contains 11 residues. Trimming left V 3 bases short and J 3 bases short, with 2 bases between.

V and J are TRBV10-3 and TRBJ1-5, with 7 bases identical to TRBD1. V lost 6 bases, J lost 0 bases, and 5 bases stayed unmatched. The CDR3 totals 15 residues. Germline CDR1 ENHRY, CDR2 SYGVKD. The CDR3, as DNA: TGTGCCATCAGCGAGGGACAGCATAGCAATCAGCCCCAGCATTTT. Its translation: CAISEGQHSNQPQHF.

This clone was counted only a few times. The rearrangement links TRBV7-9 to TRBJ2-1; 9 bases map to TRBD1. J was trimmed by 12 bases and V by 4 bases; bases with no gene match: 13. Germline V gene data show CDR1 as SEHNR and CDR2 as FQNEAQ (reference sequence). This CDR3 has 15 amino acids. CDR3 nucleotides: TGTGCCAGCAGCTGGGACAGGGCCTCAATAATTCGGCAGTTCTTC. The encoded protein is CASSWDRASIIRQFF.

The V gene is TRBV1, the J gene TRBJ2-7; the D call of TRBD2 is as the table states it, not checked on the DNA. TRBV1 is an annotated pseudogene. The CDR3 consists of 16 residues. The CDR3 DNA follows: TGCACCAGCAGCCAAGCGCCTCACTTGCCCCCCTACGAGCAGTACTTC. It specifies CTSSQAPHLPPYEQYF.